This T cell receptor beta chain originates from a study of T cell changes during pregnancy in multiple sclerosis. This table comes from immunoSEQ multiplex PCR, and its TCRdb copy is limited to in-frame clones, with some not included. Here the sample spans more than 60,000 clones, roughly 92% being singletons. In germline, CDR1 is KGHSH, CDR2 LQKENI. CDR3 size: 13 residues. Trimming stripped 5 bases from V and 5 bases from J, with 12 bases between. The clonotype originates from a female donor with multiple sclerosis, enrolled in a pregnancy study. The chain employs TRBV18 and TRBJ1-1; weak D call: TRBD1 (5 bases). The specimen was peripheral blood, collected in the second trimester of pregnancy. CDR3 sequence reads: CASSGLGGTEAFF. CDR3 DNA: TGTGCCAGCTCAGGTTTGGGGGGAACTGAAGCTTTCTTT.